This TCR beta chain was identified during a study of blood T cell repertoires in COVID-19. Study information: Samples taken during acute and convalescent COVID-19 were collected in the United States, Italy and Spain.

V was clipped by 3 bases and J by 6 bases; unmatched bases: 8. Germline CDR1 and CDR2: LGHNA and YNFKEQ. The CDR3 has 16 residues. Method: immunoSEQ multiplex PCR; TCRdb's copy keeps in-frame clones and lacks some. The sample carries approximately 32,000 clones, more than 85% recorded once. Input material: peripheral blood. This sequence joins TRBV4-2 and TRBJ2-2; 9 nucleotides agree with TRBD1. This receptor was identified in a man aged 55 to 69 with acute or convalescent COVID-19. DNA of the CDR3: TGTGCCAGCAGCCAGGAAACAGGGGGCGTCGCCGGGGAGCTGTTTTTT. Translation gives CASSQETGGVAGELFF.